Each of the 22 T cell receptor beta chains below was sequenced from the same sample in a study of identical twins. TCRdb re-called the 5' RACE reads through MiXCR, storing one row per CDR3 protein. The table includes a few hundred thousand distinct CDR3 sequences, approximately 15% detected once. This same sample was also part of a study on yellow fever vaccine responses in identical twins.

Sequencing input: CD4+ T cells sorted from blood. The receptors were gathered from a woman between 18 and 29 years old in good health.

This clonotype came up many times. This chain joins TRBV12-3 or TRBV12-4 and TRBJ2-3; D might be TRBD2 (5 bases). Trimming cost V 6 bases and J 2 bases, with 15 bases left between them. The CDR3 covers 15 residues. CDR3 amino acids: CASRSSQRITDTQYF. CDR3 nucleotide sequence: TGTGCCAGCAGATCTTCCCAGCGGATCACAGATACGCAGTATTTT.

This clonotype was seen a few times. Sequence at one end of the junction differs from germline and may be a read error. CDR3 sequence reads: CASSWEPQGTQYF. The CDR3 DNA follows: TGTGCCAGCAGTTGGGAGCCTCAAGGGACCCAGTACTTC. The rearrangement uses TRBV28 and TRBJ2-5; D possibly corresponds to TRBD2 (5 bases). The germline CDR1 and CDR2 sequences are MDHEN and SYDVKM. The CDR3 has 13 residues.

This clonotype was detected a few times. V and J are TRBV6-5 and TRBJ2-1; D is undetermined. Between the trimmed V and J ends, which lost 3 bases and 2 bases, there was a span of 14 bases. There are 16 residues in the CDR3. Germline V gene sequence: CDR1 MNHEY, CDR2 SVGAGI. As DNA, the CDR3 is TGTGCCAGCAGTTATAATGGGCTCCTGACCTACAATGAGCAGTTCTTC. Protein product: CASSYNGLLTYNEQFF.

This clonotype has at least ten counts. An end of the junction differs from the germline gene, which may be a read error. The V call is TRBV7-9, the J call TRBJ2-1; D is perhaps TRBD2 (6 bases). The germline V gene has CDR1 SEHNR and CDR2 FQNEAQ (reference sequence). The CDR3 length is 14 residues. Here the CDR3 DNA reads TGTGCCAGCAGTTTAGCGGTCTCCTACAATGAGCAGTTCTTC. Its protein is CASSLAVSYNEQFF.

This clonotype came up many times. CDR3 nucleotides: TGCAGCGTAAGGACTGCCGCCTACGAGCAGTACTTC. Protein sequence: CSVRTAAYEQYF. The rearrangement uses TRBV29-1 and TRBJ2-7, with D possibly being TRBD2 (5 bases). Germline CDR1 is SQVTM and CDR2 is ANQGSEA. The V end was cut by 6 bases, the J end by 2 bases, with 11 bases between. The CDR3 length is 12 residues.

This clonotype was detected a few times. The chain is built from TRBV2 and TRBJ2-2; 10 positions agree with TRBD2. V shed 6 bases and J 4 bases; nucleotides not matched to a gene: 5. The CDR3 has 15 amino acids. Germline CDR1 reads SNHLY; CDR2 reads FYNNEI. The CDR3 sequence is CASRSGGAGTGELFF. CDR3 sequence (DNA): TGTGCCAGCAGGAGCGGGGGGGCCGGCACCGGGGAGCTGTTTTTT.

This sequence joins TRBV5-1 and TRBJ2-4; D gene uncertain. CDR1 and CDR2 from the germline V gene are SGHRS and YFSETQ. The CDR3 covers 16 residues. V was trimmed by 1 base and J by 3 bases, leaving 14 bases between them. DNA of the CDR3: TGCGCCAGCAGCTTGTATAGGGTTGGTGACAAAAACATTCAGTACTTC. This encodes CASSLYRVGDKNIQYF.

This clonotype was found a few times. V usage is TRBV6-5 and J usage is TRBJ2-1, with D perhaps matching TRBD2 (6 bases). CDR3 length equals 15 residues. Trimming took 2 bases from V and 3 from J, leaving 11 bases between them. Germline V gene lookup returns CDR1 MNHEY and CDR2 SVGAGI. In DNA form, the CDR3 reads TGTGCCAGCAGTTACGTAGCGGATATCTACAATGAGCAGTTCTTC. This translates into CASSYVADIYNEQFF.

This clonotype was observed many times. The chain is built from TRBV20-1 and TRBJ1-5; 7 nucleotides line up with TRBD1. V was clipped by 1 base and J by 3 bases; unmatched bases: 9. CDR1 and CDR2 (germline): DFQATT, SNEGSKA (reference sequence). The CDR3 loop spans 16 amino acids. The CDR3 sequence: CSARGGGSNFNQPQHF. The CDR3 nucleotides are TGCAGTGCTAGAGGAGGGGGCAGCAACTTCAATCAGCCCCAGCATTTT.

The sample holds many counts of this clonotype. This chain connects TRBV2 to TRBJ2-5; D is undetermined. Germline loops: CDR1 SNHLY, CDR2 FYNNEI. The V end was cut by 1 base, the J end by 7 bases, with 10 bases between. The CDR3 runs 13 residues. DNA of the CDR3: TGTGCCAGCAGTGAAGAAATAGGTCGGACCCAGTACTTC. Translated: CASSEEIGRTQYF.

This clonotype has more than one count but fewer than ten. The chain is built from TRBV12-3 or TRBV12-4 and TRBJ2-1; 9 bases line up with TRBD2. The trim removed 3 bases at V and 7 bases at J, leaving 7 bases unmatched. The CDR3 covers 15 residues. This CDR3 is CASSFGLAGLNEQFF. For the CDR3, the DNA is TGTGCCAGCAGTTTTGGGCTAGCGGGACTAAATGAGCAGTTCTTC.

This chain joins TRBV14 and TRBJ2-2; D call uncertain. This CDR3 comprises 16 residues. Trimming took off 3 bases at V and 0 bases at J, with 11 bases between the two ends. Germline assignment: CDR1 SGHDN and CDR2 FVKESK. DNA of the CDR3: TGTGCCAGCAGCCAGGCGGTGCCAGCGAACACCGGGGAGCTGTTTTTT. Translation gives CASSQAVPANTGELFF.

The V and J genes are TRBV10-3 and TRBJ2-7; 12 nucleotides match TRBD2. With 10 bases clipped from V and 4 bases from J, the junction kept 5 bases outside the gene matches. The CDR3 contains 13 residues. Looked up from germline, CDR1 is ENHRY and CDR2 is SYGVKD. The CDR3 reads CASATSGSYEQYF. For the CDR3, the DNA is TGTGCCAGCGCGACTAGCGGGAGTTACGAGCAGTACTTC.

In its sample, this clonotype was seen many times. The V call is TRBV24-1, the J call TRBJ2-2; no reliable D call. The CDR3 has 13 residues. Germline CDR1 is KGHDR and CDR2 is SFDVKD. V lost 8 bases and J lost 0, with 6 bases in between. CDR3 in DNA: TGTGCCACCACCGGAGCGAACACCGGGGAGCTGTTTTTT. Protein: CATTGANTGELFF.

The chain employs TRBV5-4 and TRBJ2-2, with 7 bases aligning to TRBD2. The germline gives CDR1 SGHNT, CDR2 YYREEE (reference sequence). V lost 4 bases, J lost 6 bases, and 9 bases stayed unmatched. The CDR3 is 15 amino acids. This chain's CDR3 is CASSLLLAVSGELFF. CDR3 coding DNA: TGTGCCAGCAGCCTACTTCTAGCGGTCTCCGGGGAGCTGTTTTTT.

This clonotype has more than one count but fewer than ten. This chain joins TRBV20-1 and TRBJ2-3; D remains ambiguous. The CDR3 consists of 12 residues. Trimming shortened V by 5 bases and J by 4 bases, and 10 bases separated the two germline ends. From germline, CDR1 is DFQATT and CDR2 SNEGSKA (reference sequence). CDR3 sequence: CSAARTPDTQYF. CDR3 DNA: TGCAGTGCTGCGAGGACGCCAGATACGCAGTATTTT.

Only a few counts were recorded for this clonotype. The chain is built from TRBV12-3 or TRBV12-4 and TRBJ2-7; possibly TRBD1 or TRBD2 for D (5 bases each). V was trimmed by 0 bases and J by 4 bases, leaving 10 bases between them. This CDR3 has 14 amino acids. The CDR3 reads CASSLAMGVYEQYF. The CDR3 nucleotides read TGTGCCAGCAGTTTAGCGATGGGGGTGTACGAGCAGTACTTC.

The V gene is TRBV20-1, the J gene TRBJ1-2; possible D gene TRBD1, 6 bases. The CDR3 spans 13 residues. Per germline, CDR1 DFQATT and CDR2 SNEGSKA (reference sequence). V gave up 4 bases and J gave up 4 bases, with 13 bases separating them. CDR3 residues: CSAKTGTLYGYTF. The CDR3 region has the DNA TGCAGTGCTAAGACAGGCACCCTCTATGGCTACACCTTC.

This clonotype turned up a few times. The gene calls are TRBV7-2 and TRBJ2-5; 10 bases align to TRBD1. The ends lost 4 bases at V and 0 bases at J; junction bases unmatched: 8. Germline CDR1 is SGHTA and CDR2 is FQGNSA. The CDR3 runs to 17 residues. The CDR3 loop reads CASSSLSGTGDQETQYF. The CDR3, as DNA: TGTGCCAGCAGCTCCCTGTCCGGGACAGGGGACCAAGAGACCCAGTACTTC.

The chain carries TRBV6-2 or TRBV6-3 and TRBJ2-7; D perhaps matches TRBD1 (5 bases). Trimming cost V 7 bases and J 5 bases, with 15 bases left between them. This CDR3 is 13 amino acids long. Germline lookup yields CDR1 MNHEY and CDR2 SVGEGT. The CDR3 loop reads CASILSAGNEQYF. CDR3 nucleotides: TGTGCCAGCATACTCTCGGCAGGGAACGAGCAGTACTTC.

The CDR3 DNA follows: TGTGCCAGCGGACAGGGGCCAGGGGCCCAGTACTTC. Translation gives CASGQGPGAQYF. The chain employs TRBV5-5 and TRBJ2-5; TRBD1 matches 9 bases. In germline, CDR1 is SGHKS, CDR2 YYEKEE (reference sequence). This CDR3 is built from 12 residues. V dropped 7 bases and J dropped 9; count of bases not matched to a gene: 7.

The rearrangement links TRBV3-1 to TRBJ1-1; 8 bases are a match to TRBD1. Trimming cost V 2 bases and J 3 bases; bases outside gene matches: 5. The CDR3 extends over 15 amino acids. Germline CDR1 LGHDT, CDR2 YNNKEL (reference sequence). This CDR3 reads CASSQRDRRDTEAFF. Here the CDR3 DNA reads TGTGCCAGCAGCCAAAGGGACAGGCGGGACACTGAAGCTTTCTTT. Full variable domain (rest looked up from reference TRBV3-1 and TRBJ1-1): DTAVSQTPKYLVTQMGNDKSIKCEQNLGHDTMYWYKQDSKKFLKIMFSYNNKELIINETVPNRFSPKSPDKAHLNLHINSLELGDSAVYFCASSQRDRRDTEAFFGQGTRLTVV.